This TCR beta chain was captured by sequencing in a study of identical twins. This CDR3 spans 11 amino acids. CDR1 is MNHEY and CDR2 is SVGAGI in the germline V gene. Trimming left V 2 bases short and J 8 bases short, with 5 bases between. MiXCR, applied by TCRdb to the 5' RACE reads, yields one record per CDR3 protein. The sample has 750,000 to 950,000 distinct CDR3 sequences; 9% to 15% are singletons. Separately, the same data were catalogued under a study of yellow fever vaccine responses in identical twins.

V and J are TRBV6-5 and TRBJ2-3, with D uncertain. The sequenced sample consisted of PBMCs. This clonotype was obtained from a woman aged 18-35 years in good health. Here the CDR3 DNA reads TGTGCCAGCAGTTACGACCTTACGCAGTATTTT. This codes for CASSYDLTQYF.